These 17 T cell receptor beta chains were all obtained from the same sample, sequenced in a study of cytomegalovirus exposure and HLA in healthy donors. PCR used 60 Vbeta primers and 13 Jbeta primers. The protocol was immunoSEQ multiplex PCR, while the TCRdb copy is restricted to in-frame clones and leaves out a portion. This sample's table reports some 55,000 clones. Material for sequencing was PBMCs. The source is a man aged 18 to 29 in good health and CMV-seropositive.

The CDR3: CAHEENRSQPQHF. The CDR3 DNA sequence: TGTGCCCACGAGGAGAACAGGAGCCAGCCCCAGCATTTT. This chain uses TRBV30 with TRBJ1-5; possibly TRBD1 for D (5 bases). This CDR3 spans 13 amino acids. Trimming cost V 8 bases and J 7 bases, with 18 bases left between them. Germline CDR1 and CDR2: GTSNPN and SVGIG (reference sequence).

The chain couples TRBV30 to TRBJ2-4; 15 nucleotides align to TRBD2. The J segment lost 4 bases and the V segment lost 7 bases, leaving 5 bases of the junction unmatched. This CDR3 comprises 15 residues. Germline-derived CDR1 and CDR2 are GTSNPN and SVGIG (reference sequence). CDR3 coding DNA: TGTGCCTTCTCCGGGACTAGCGGGAGGAAAAACATTCAGTACTTC. This translates into CAFSGTSGRKNIQYF.

V and J are TRBV9 and TRBJ2-1; 7 bases align to TRBD2. Germline V gives CDR1 SGDLS, CDR2 YYNGEE. The trim removed 4 bases at V and 4 bases at J, leaving 8 bases unmatched. The CDR3 consists of 15 residues. The CDR3 DNA is TGTGCCAGCAGCCCCGCGAGCGGGAAATACAATGAGCAGTTCTTC. Translating it yields CASSPASGKYNEQFF. The variable domain in full, with the rest retrieved from reference TRBV9 and TRBJ2-1, is DSGVTQTPKHLITATGQRVTLRCSPRSGDLSVYWYQQSLDQGLQFLIQYYNGEERAKGNILERFSAQQFPDLHSELNLSSLELGDSALYFCASSPASGKYNEQFFGPGTRLTVL.

V is TRBV10-3 and J is TRBJ2-6; D possibly corresponds to TRBD2 (5 bases). The germline V gene has CDR1 ENHRY and CDR2 SYGVKD. CDR3 length: 13 residues. Trimming left V 7 bases short and J 2 bases short, with 6 bases between. CDR3 region: CAINGTGANVLTF. CDR3 sequence (DNA): TGTGCCATCAACGGGACTGGGGCCAACGTCCTGACTTTC.

The V call is TRBV6-6, the J call TRBJ2-6, with TRBD1 matching 10 bases. The V gene end was trimmed by 7 bases and the J gene end by 0 bases; junction bases not matched to a gene: 3. Germline V gene lookup returns CDR1 MNHNY and CDR2 SVGAGI (reference sequence). This CDR3 is built from 16 residues. The CDR3 sequence is CASTGQGPSGANVLTF. The CDR3 DNA sequence: TGTGCCAGCACGGGACAGGGGCCCTCTGGGGCCAACGTCCTGACTTTC.

V gene TRBV28 combines with J gene TRBJ1-5; 7 bases are shared with TRBD1. CDR3 length: 15 amino acids. Germline values: CDR1 MDHEN, CDR2 SYDVKM. The junction had 3 bases not matched to a gene; V was cut back by 2 bases and J by 2 bases. The DNA of the CDR3 is TGTGCCAGCAGTTTACCCACAGGGGGCAATCAGCCCCAGCATTTT. Its translation is CASSLPTGGNQPQHF.

In regard to this clone: Additional DNA sequences in this sample encode the identical CDR3. The chain has TRBV28 and TRBJ1-5, with TRBD1 as a possible D gene (5 bases). This CDR3 has 15 residues. In germline, CDR1 is MDHEN, CDR2 SYDVKM. The V and J ends lost 2 bases and 2 bases respectively, with 10 bases between them. As DNA, the CDR3 is TGTGCCAGCAGTTTACGGCAGGGCGGCAATCAGCCCCAGCATTTT. Translated: CASSLRQGGNQPQHF. Full variable domain (missing parts from reference TRBV28 and TRBJ1-5): DVKVTQSSRYLVKRTGEKVFLECVQDMDHENMFWYRQDPGLGLRLIYFSYDVKMKEKGDIPEGYSVSREKKERFSLILESASTNQTSMYLCASSLRQGGNQPQHFGDGTRLSIL.

V gene TRBV5-4 combines with J gene TRBJ2-4, with a weak D call TRBD1 (5 bases). The CDR3 loop spans 15 amino acids. Trimming left V 4 bases short and J 7 bases short, with 18 bases between. Germline lookup yields CDR1 SGHNT and CDR2 YYREEE (reference sequence). The CDR3 region is CASSKGSDWLNIQYF. The CDR3 DNA is TGTGCCAGCAGCAAGGGGTCGGATTGGTTGAACATTCAGTACTTC.

V gene TRBV10-2 combines with J gene TRBJ2-7, with 11 bases lining up with TRBD2. There are 14 residues in the CDR3. Losses at the gene ends were 4 bases for V and 6 bases for J; bases not matched to a gene: 5. Germline V CDR1 and CDR2: WSHSY, SAAADI. CDR3 sequence: CASSAPSGRTEQYF. Here the CDR3 DNA reads TGCGCCAGCAGTGCGCCTAGCGGGAGGACCGAGCAGTACTTC.

The chain couples TRBV5-1 to TRBJ1-2; 12 nucleotides line up with TRBD1. V lost 2 bases to trimming and J lost 4 bases; unmatched junction nucleotides: 6. CDR1 is SGHRS, CDR2 YFSETQ, per germline. The CDR3 spans 16 residues. In DNA, the CDR3 is TGCGCCAGCAGCTTAGGGACAGGGGGCGAGGGCTATGGCTACACCTTC. Translating it yields CASSLGTGGEGYGYTF.

The rearrangement uses TRBV27 and TRBJ2-1, with TRBD2 matching over 8 bases. The CDR3 consists of 16 residues. The trim removed 6 bases at V and 10 bases at J, leaving 17 bases unmatched. In germline, CDR1 is MNHEY, CDR2 SMNVEV (reference sequence). CDR3 DNA: TGTGCCAGCAGCGTATCCGGGACTAGATGGGTCCACGAGCAGTTCTTC. Translating it yields CASSVSGTRWVHEQFF.

The chain is built from TRBV10-1 and TRBJ2-7; 7 nucleotides match TRBD2. Germline CDR1 WNHNN, CDR2 SYGVQD (reference sequence). The CDR3 totals 14 residues. Trimming took 5 bases from V and 7 from J; bases not matched to a gene: 11. The DNA for the CDR3 is TGCGCCAGCAGTTCCTCGGGACTAAGGGGTGAGCAGTACTTC. This gives the protein CASSSSGLRGEQYF.

The chain couples TRBV28 to TRBJ1-5, with 9 bases that match TRBD1. This CDR3 has 13 residues. J was trimmed by 8 bases and V by 8 bases; bases with no gene match: 7. Germline V gene lookup returns CDR1 MDHEN and CDR2 SYDVKM. This CDR3 is CASQGQGGKPQHF. Here the CDR3 DNA reads TGTGCCAGCCAGGGACAGGGAGGCAAGCCCCAGCATTTT.

This chain joins TRBV7-9 and TRBJ2-3; 9 bases are a match to TRBD1. In germline, CDR1 is SEHNR, CDR2 FQNEAQ (reference sequence). This CDR3 has 15 amino acids. The ends lost 5 bases at V and 3 bases at J; junction bases unmatched: 6. The DNA for the CDR3 is TGTGCCAGCAGCGACAGGACAGGGGTAACAGATACGCAGTATTTT. It yields the protein CASSDRTGVTDTQYF.

This chain connects TRBV5-1 to TRBJ2-3; 10 nucleotides agree with TRBD2. The trim removed 3 bases at V and 2 bases at J, leaving 6 bases unmatched. Germline assignment: CDR1 SGHRS and CDR2 YFSETQ. This CDR3 has 16 amino acids. The CDR3 reads CASSSSGRALTDTQYF. DNA for the CDR3: TGCGCCAGCAGCTCAAGCGGGAGGGCCCTCACAGATACGCAGTATTTT.

Comment on this clone: Germline and junction disagree at one end, which may indicate a read error. CDR3 loop: CAGSSSGRAGEQYF. CDR3 coding DNA: TGCGCCGGCAGCTCTAGCGGGAGGGCTGGTGAGCAGTACTTC. This chain joins TRBV5-1 and TRBJ2-7; TRBD2 matches at 12 bases. In germline, CDR1 is SGHRS, CDR2 YFSETQ. CDR3 length: 14 residues.

This chain joins TRBV27 and TRBJ1-3; the D gene is possibly TRBD1 (5 bases). The CDR3 runs 13 residues. Germline V lookup: CDR1 MNHEY, CDR2 SMNVEV (reference sequence). V lost 10 bases to trimming and J lost 2 bases, with 12 bases between them. The CDR3, as DNA: TGTGCCACCTCCCAGGGAACTGGAAACACCATATATTTT. Translation gives CATSQGTGNTIYF.